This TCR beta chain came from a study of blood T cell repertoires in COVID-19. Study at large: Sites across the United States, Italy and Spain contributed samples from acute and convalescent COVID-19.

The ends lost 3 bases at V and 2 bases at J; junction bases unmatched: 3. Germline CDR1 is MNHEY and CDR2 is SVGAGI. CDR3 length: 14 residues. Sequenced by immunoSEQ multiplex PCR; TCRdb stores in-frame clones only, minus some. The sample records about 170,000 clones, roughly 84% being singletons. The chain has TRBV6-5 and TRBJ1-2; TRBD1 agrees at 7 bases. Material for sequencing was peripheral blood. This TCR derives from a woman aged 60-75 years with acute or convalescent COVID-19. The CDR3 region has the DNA TGTGCCAGCAGTTATAGAGGGGGCAACTATGGCTACACCTTC. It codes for CASSYRGGNYGYTF.